The 30 T cell receptor beta chains given below trace back to one sample, sequenced in a study of identical twins. Each CDR3 protein gets one entry after TCRdb re-called the 5' RACE reads with MiXCR. The sample records fewer than 250,000 distinct CDR3 sequences, approximately 6.8% being singletons. This sample was also put to use in a study of yellow fever vaccine responses in identical twins.

What was sequenced was CD8+ T cells sorted from blood. The receptors come from a woman in her late teens or twenties in good health.

V is TRBV28 and J is TRBJ2-7; D might be TRBD1 or TRBD2, each matching 5 bases. CDR3 size: 13 residues. The V gene's germline CDR1 is MDHEN and CDR2 SYDVKM. The V and J ends lost 3 bases and 6 bases respectively, with 12 bases between them. CDR3 nucleotide sequence: TGTGCCAGCAGTTTGGGTGGGGGTTCCGAGCAGTACTTC. Translated: CASSLGGGSEQYF.

The rearrangement links TRBV20-1 to TRBJ1-2; 7 bases are shared with TRBD1. V lost 0 bases to trimming and J lost 5 bases; unmatched junction nucleotides: 9. This CDR3 spans 15 amino acids. CDR1 is DFQATT and CDR2 is SNEGSKA in the germline V gene (reference sequence). CDR3 sequence (DNA): TGCAGTGCTAGAGACCCGGGGCAGGGGGTTTATGGCTACACCTTC. Its translation is CSARDPGQGVYGYTF.

The chain has TRBV28 and TRBJ1-5, with D uncertain. The length of the CDR3 is 15 residues. V dropped 3 bases and J dropped 4 bases, with 13 bases sitting between them. In germline, CDR1 is MDHEN, CDR2 SYDVKM. CDR3 residues: CASSFEQYLNQPQHF. CDR3 DNA: TGTGCCAGCAGTTTCGAACAGTATCTGAATCAGCCCCAGCATTTT.

The chain couples TRBV11-2 to TRBJ2-5; the D gene is possibly TRBD2 (5 bases). From germline, CDR1 is SGHAT and CDR2 FQNNGV. V was cut by 5 bases and J by 5 bases, with 15 bases left in between. The CDR3 covers 14 residues. Here the CDR3 DNA reads TGTGCCAGCAGCGCCATCAGAGGGCTGGAGACCCAGTACTTC. It specifies CASSAIRGLETQYF.

Ten or more counts support this clonotype. This chain connects TRBV21-1 to TRBJ2-5; TRBD1, the table's D call, lacks a check against the DNA. TRBV21-1 represents a pseudogene. The CDR3 is 12 residues long. The DNA for the CDR3 is TGTGCCCGGACAGGGCTCCGGGAGACCCAGTACTTC. It is translated as CARTGLRETQYF.

This clonotype occurred many times. The rearrangement links TRBV7-2 to TRBJ2-3; TRBD1 might be the D (5 bases). This CDR3 region has 15 residues. The germline V and J ends were trimmed by 4 bases and 2 bases, with 13 bases remaining between them. Germline loops: CDR1 SGHTA, CDR2 FQGNSA. CDR3 sequence reads: CASSSTVGDTDTQYF. DNA of the CDR3: TGTGCCAGCAGCTCGACAGTAGGAGACACAGATACGCAGTATTTT.

The chain has TRBV7-2 and TRBJ2-1; TRBD2 agrees at 8 bases. This CDR3 region has 16 residues. The J segment lost 2 bases and the V segment lost 2 bases, leaving 5 bases of the junction unmatched. From germline, CDR1 is SGHTA and CDR2 FQGNSA. CDR3 in DNA: TGTGCCAGCAGCTTAAACAGCGGGAGAACCTACAATGAGCAGTTCTTC. Protein: CASSLNSGRTYNEQFF.

This rearrangement joins TRBV20-1 to TRBJ2-5; D is unresolved. The CDR3 loop spans 13 amino acids. Germline V CDR1 and CDR2: DFQATT, SNEGSKA (reference sequence). With 5 bases removed from V and 3 bases from J, the gap between germline ends came to 13 bases. CDR3 amino acids: CSAPGIGKETQYF. The CDR3 bases are TGCAGTGCTCCCGGAATAGGGAAAGAGACCCAGTACTTC.

This clonotype was picked up many times. The genes are TRBV12-5 and TRBJ2-1; 8 nucleotides line up with TRBD2. The CDR3 totals 12 residues. With V trimmed by 7 bases and J by 10 bases, 6 bases remained unmatched. Looked up from germline, CDR1 is LGHNT and CDR2 is FRNRAP. CDR3 region: CASAVTSEEQFF. DNA of the CDR3: TGTGCTAGTGCGGTGACTAGCGAAGAGCAGTTCTTC.

The chain couples TRBV2 to TRBJ1-4; D remains ambiguous. V was pared by 8 bases and J by 3 bases, with 13 bases between. The V gene's germline CDR1 is SNHLY and CDR2 FYNNEI. This CDR3 region has 14 residues. As DNA, the CDR3 is TGTGCCAGCCAGGAAGAACGGCCTAATGAAAAACTGTTTTTT. Protein: CASQEERPNEKLFF. The full variable domain, in which reference TRBV2 and TRBJ1-4 provide the parts outside the CDR3, is EPEVTQTPSHQVTQMGQEVILRCVPISNHLYFYWYRQILGQKVEFLVSFYNNEISEKSEIFDDQFSVERPDGSNFTLKIRSTKLEDSAMYFCASQEERPNEKLFFGSGTQLSVL.

This clonotype was picked up a small number of times. The CDR3 here is CATSDGSYNEQFF. The CDR3 DNA sequence: TGTGCCACCAGTGATGGATCCTACAATGAGCAGTTCTTC. V and J are TRBV24-1 and TRBJ2-1; D call uncertain. V lost 3 bases and J lost 1, with 3 bases in between. The CDR3 length is 13 residues. Germline-derived CDR1 and CDR2 are KGHDR and SFDVKD.

This clonotype was picked up many times. This chain joins TRBV15 and TRBJ2-1; 8 nucleotides align to TRBD1. With 8 bases clipped from V and 8 bases from J, the junction kept 11 bases outside the gene matches. From germline, CDR1 is LNHNV and CDR2 YYDKDF (reference sequence). The CDR3 totals 14 residues. The DNA for the CDR3 is TGTGCCACCCGGGGAGCTCAGGGGGCCGATGAGCAGTTCTTC. The encoded protein is CATRGAQGADEQFF.

This clonotype was recorded a few times. The chain uses TRBV7-9 and TRBJ2-2; D is uncertain. The V end was cut by 1 base, the J end by 2 bases, with 8 bases between. The CDR3 consists of 15 residues. Looked up from germline, CDR1 is SEHNR and CDR2 is FQNEAQ (reference sequence). The CDR3 coding sequence is TGTGCCAGCAGCTTAGGCAGGCACAACACCGGGGAGCTGTTTTTT. Translated, it gives CASSLGRHNTGELFF. The full variable domain, with the rest looked up from reference TRBV7-9 and TRBJ2-2, is DTGVSQNPRHKITKRGQNVTFRCDPISEHNRLYWYRQTLGQGPEFLTYFQNEAQLEKSRLLSDRFSAERPKGSFSTLEIQRTEQGDSAMYLCASSLGRHNTGELFFGEGSRLTVL.

The rearrangement joins TRBV29-1 to TRBJ2-7; TRBD1 matches 9 bases. Germline values: CDR1 SQVTM, CDR2 ANQGSEA. There are 11 residues in the CDR3. Trimming cost V 5 bases and J 7 bases; bases outside gene matches: 3. The CDR3 region is CSVNRGLEQYF. The CDR3 DNA is TGCAGCGTTAACAGGGGGCTTGAGCAGTACTTC.

This rearrangement joins TRBV29-1 to TRBJ2-3; the D is unclear. There are 13 residues in the CDR3. From germline, CDR1 is SQVTM and CDR2 ANQGSEA. Trimming stripped 1 base from V and 4 bases from J, with 9 bases between. The CDR3 protein is CSVEVPSADTQYF. The CDR3 DNA is TGCAGCGTTGAAGTCCCTAGTGCAGATACGCAGTATTTT.

The chain joins TRBV19 to TRBJ2-2; D remains ambiguous. Germline values: CDR1 LNHDA, CDR2 SQIVND (reference sequence). There are 13 residues in the CDR3. V was pared by 3 bases and J by 4 bases, with 6 bases between. CDR3 region: CASSIGFTGELFF. CDR3 coding DNA: TGTGCCAGTAGTATCGGCTTCACCGGGGAGCTGTTTTTT.

As concerns this clonotype: Its ends do not fully match the called genes, so a read error is possible. This chain joins TRBV20-1 and TRBJ2-7; TRBD2 aligns across 8 bases. CDR1 and CDR2 from the germline V gene are DFQATT and SNEGSKA (reference sequence). This CDR3 has 15 amino acids. CDR3 region: CCARGRSGSSYEQYF. The CDR3 coding sequence is TGCTGTGCTAGAGGCAGGAGCGGGAGCTCCTACGAGCAGTACTTC.

This clonotype was seen more than once but under ten times. The chain combines TRBV7-9 with TRBJ2-1; TRBD1 matches at 10 bases. Germline-derived CDR1 and CDR2 are SEHNR and FQNEAQ (reference sequence). The CDR3 has 16 amino acids. The V segment lost 1 base and the J segment 3 bases; nucleotides outside the gene matches: 3. Here the CDR3 reads CASSLGTGGLYNEQFF. The CDR3, as DNA: TGTGCCAGCAGCTTAGGGACAGGGGGTCTCTACAATGAGCAGTTCTTC.

This clonotype was observed a few times. The chain couples TRBV20-1 to TRBJ2-5, with 8 nucleotides matching TRBD1. The CDR3 sequence is 13 residues long. Looked up from germline, CDR1 is DFQATT and CDR2 is SNEGSKA (reference sequence). V was clipped by 4 bases and J by 3 bases; unmatched bases: 4. The chain's CDR3 is CSANRGSEETQYF. CDR3 coding DNA: TGCAGTGCTAACAGGGGGTCGGAAGAGACCCAGTACTTC.

This chain joins TRBV7-6 and TRBJ2-2, with TRBD1 matching 8 bases. CDR1 is SGHVS, CDR2 FNYEAQ, per germline. Losses at the gene ends were 0 bases for V and 7 bases for J; bases not matched to a gene: 10. This CDR3 is built from 17 residues. The CDR3 reads CASSLASAGGFVGELFF. CDR3 sequence (DNA): TGTGCCAGCAGCTTAGCGTCGGCAGGGGGCTTCGTCGGGGAGCTGTTTTTT. Complete variable domain (other parts from reference TRBV7-6 and TRBJ2-2): GAGVSQSPRYKVTKRGQDVALRCDPISGHVSLYWYRQALGQGPEFLTYFNYEAQQDKSGLPNDRFSAERPEGSISTLTIQRTEQRDSAMYRCASSLASAGGFVGELFFGEGSRLTVL.

In this sample, this clonotype turned up many times. The rearrangement uses TRBV6-1 and TRBJ2-1; 9 bases match TRBD2. The J segment lost 6 bases and the V segment lost 6 bases, leaving 3 bases of the junction unmatched. CDR3 size: 13 residues. Germline lookup yields CDR1 MNHNS and CDR2 SASEGT. The CDR3 nucleotides read TGTGCCAGCAGCCCTAGCGGGGCCAATGAGCAGTTCTTC. Its protein is CASSPSGANEQFF.

This clonotype was observed a few times. The chain has TRBV20-1 and TRBJ2-5; D remains ambiguous. Trimming removed 3 bases at V and 0 bases at J, with 8 bases between. This CDR3 region has 13 residues. Per the germline V gene, CDR1 is DFQATT and CDR2 is SNEGSKA (reference sequence). CDR3 sequence (DNA): TGCAGTGCTAGGCAGGCGTACCAAGAGACCCAGTACTTC. It yields the protein CSARQAYQETQYF.

This clonotype has a count of ten or more. This rearrangement joins TRBV29-1 to TRBJ1-5, with D uncertain. CDR3 size: 12 residues. V shed 6 bases and J shed 4 bases, with 10 bases lying between them. Germline CDR1 and CDR2: SQVTM and ANQGSEA. The CDR3 DNA reads as TGCAGCGTAAAAAGGGAAAATCAGCCCCAGCATTTT. It codes for CSVKRENQPQHF. Full variable domain (remainder filled in from reference TRBV29-1 and TRBJ1-5): SAVISQKPSRDICQRGTSLTIQCQVDSQVTMMFWYRQQPGQSLTLIATANQGSEATYESGFVIDKFPISRPNLTFSTLTVSNMSPEDSSIYLCSVKRENQPQHFGDGTRLSIL.

This clonotype was recorded at least ten times. The chain has TRBV7-2 and TRBJ2-1; D might be TRBD2 (5 bases). Per germline, CDR1 SGHTA and CDR2 FQGNSA. There are 13 residues in the CDR3. V dropped 5 bases and J dropped 3 bases, with 8 bases sitting between them. The chain's CDR3 is CASSIRDYNEQFF. CDR3 nucleotide sequence: TGTGCCAGCAGCATCCGGGACTACAATGAGCAGTTCTTC.

The J gene is TRBJ1-1, the V gene TRBV12-3 or TRBV12-4; D is unresolved. The CDR3 runs 13 residues. V was shortened by 6 bases and J by 1 base, with 9 bases between the two germline ends. Here the CDR3 reads CASSDTQNTEAFF. The CDR3 DNA follows: TGTGCCAGCAGCGACACGCAGAACACTGAAGCTTTCTTT.

This clonotype was recorded at least ten times. The chain has TRBV5-1 and TRBJ1-1, with D perhaps TRBD1 (5 bases). This CDR3 is 15 amino acids long. Germline values: CDR1 SGHRS, CDR2 YFSETQ. Trimming took off 0 bases at V and 3 bases at J, with 12 bases between the two ends. The CDR3 is CASSLGQGLYTEAFF. The CDR3 bases are TGCGCCAGCAGCTTGGGTCAGGGTTTATACACTGAAGCTTTCTTT.

This sequence joins TRBV27 and TRBJ2-1; D might be TRBD2 (5 bases). V was cut by 5 bases and J by 7 bases, with 15 bases left in between. CDR1 is MNHEY and CDR2 is SMNVEV in the germline V gene (reference sequence). The CDR3 runs to 14 residues. DNA of the CDR3: TGTGCCAGCAGTCGGGGTAGTGCCGGGAATGAGCAGTTCTTC. Translation: CASSRGSAGNEQFF.

This clonotype was observed many times. The J gene is TRBJ2-3, the V gene TRBV12-3 or TRBV12-4; D uncertain. This CDR3 spans 15 amino acids. The ends were cut back, 2 bases at V and 0 bases at J, with 9 bases in the middle. CDR3 sequence reads: CASSLRYPSTDTQYF. CDR3 nucleotide sequence: TGTGCCAGCAGTTTAAGGTACCCTAGCACAGATACGCAGTATTTT.

The table lists this clonotype with many counts. The rearrangement links TRBV24-1 to TRBJ2-5; D gene uncertain. The germline V and J ends were trimmed by 1 base and 2 bases, with 13 bases remaining between them. CDR3 size: 16 residues. CDR1 is KGHDR, CDR2 SFDVKD, per germline. Written as DNA, the CDR3 is TGTGCCACCAGTGATTTTGGTTTTCAAGGACAAGAGACCCAGTACTTC. Translating gives CATSDFGFQGQETQYF.

The V call is TRBV7-6, the J call TRBJ2-2; 11 nucleotides agree with TRBD2. The length of the CDR3 is 18 residues. Germline V gene data show CDR1 as SGHVS and CDR2 as FNYEAQ. Trimming removed 4 bases from V and 4 bases from J; junction bases left unmatched: 11. The CDR3 nucleotides read TGTGCCAGCAGCTCACGCCAACTAGCGGGGGAGAGCACCGGGGAGCTGTTTTTT. Translating it yields CASSSRQLAGESTGELFF.